These T cell receptor beta chains were read from a single sample in a study of T cell changes during pregnancy in multiple sclerosis. Profiled with immunoSEQ multiplex PCR; TCRdb holds only in-frame clones, not every one. The sample lists 55,000 to 70,000 clones; around nine tenths were seen once. This specimen consisted of CD4+ T cells from peripheral blood mononuclear cells, obtained in the third trimester of pregnancy. The receptors originated from a female donor with multiple sclerosis, enrolled in a pregnancy study. Both conserved end residues are part of each CDR3. The order of the fields is D gene, clone size, J gene, V gene, CDR3 protein, CDR3 DNA. D genes are given only for firm matches. Size values are once, few and many counts, or a class for expanded clones, and some rows have none.

- | - | TRBJ2-7 | TRBV18 | CASSPFSYEQYF | TGTGCCAGCTCACCATTCAGTTACGAGCAGTACTTC
TRBD1 | - | TRBJ1-4 | TRBV12-5 | CASGPGQVYEKLFF | TGTGCTAGTGGTCCCGGACAGGTGTACGAAAAACTGTTTTTT
TRBD2 | - | TRBJ2-7 | TRBV10-3 | CAIRELAASYEQYF | TGTGCCATAAGAGAACTAGCGGCCTCCTACGAGCAGTACTTC
- | - | TRBJ2-7 | TRBV13 | CASSLVGYKGKYEQYF | TGTGCCAGCAGCTTAGTGGGATACAAGGGGAAATACGAGCAGTACTTC
- | once | TRBJ1-1 | TRBV7-2 | CASSWSRWNTEAFF | TGTGCCAGCAGCTGGAGTAGGTGGAACACTGAAGCTTTCTTT
TRBD2 | - | TRBJ2-7 | TRBV2 | CASSEWGLAGDFEQYF | TGTGCCAGCAGTGAATGGGGCCTAGCGGGAGACTTCGAGCAGTACTTC
- | few | TRBJ1-1 | TRBV30 | CAWSVNSPNTEAFF | TGTGCCTGGAGTGTAAACTCTCCGAACACTGAAGCTTTCTTT
TRBD2 | - | TRBJ2-5 | TRBV27 | CASSRSRLADGQETQYF | TGTGCCAGCAGTCGGAGTCGACTAGCGGACGGCCAAGAGACCCAGTACTTC
- | - | TRBJ2-7 | TRBV7-8 | CASSPAGIRYEQYF | TGTGCCAGCAGCCCCGCAGGGATTAGGTACGAGCAGTACTTC
TRBD1 | - | TRBJ2-5 | TRBV9 | CASSARSGQYEETQYF | TGTGCCAGCAGCGCCCGCTCGGGACAGTACGAAGAGACCCAGTACTTC
TRBD2 | - | TRBJ2-7 | TRBV7-2 | CASSFTSGASYEQYF | TGTGCCAGCAGCTTTACTAGCGGAGCCTCCTACGAGCAGTACTTC
TRBD2 | - | TRBJ2-3 | TRBV18 | CASSPPAGGAADTQYF | TGTGCCAGCTCACCACCGGCCGGGGGGGCGGCAGATACGCAGTATTTT
- | - | TRBJ2-2 | TRBV11-3 | CASSPSDSNTGELFF | TGTGCCAGCAGCCCATCTGACTCTAACACCGGGGAGCTGTTTTTT
- | - | TRBJ2-1 | TRBV11-1 | CASSFGSYNEQFF | TGTGCCAGCAGCTTCGGGAGCTACAATGAGCAGTTCTTC
- | - | TRBJ2-1 | TRBV2 | CASRDREGSNEQFF | TGTGCCAGCAGGGACAGGGAGGGGAGTAATGAGCAGTTCTTC
- | - | TRBJ1-1 | TRBV7-2 | CASSLSGLLLAEAFF | TGTGCCAGCAGCTTAAGCGGGCTCTTGTTGGCTGAAGCTTTCTTT
- | - | TRBJ1-2 | TRBV10-3 | CAISEQGRNYGYTF | TGTGCCATCAGTGAACAGGGTAGGAACTATGGCTACACCTTC
TRBD2 | - | TRBJ2-7 | TRBV6-5 | CASSYSAVGGKYEQYF | TGTGCCAGCAGTTACTCTGCCGTCGGGGGGAAATACGAGCAGTACTTC
- | once | TRBJ1-3 | TRBV6-5 | CASTENPAYGDTIYF | TGTGCCAGCACCGAAAACCCCGCCTACGGGGACACCATATATTTT
TRBD1 | - | TRBJ1-2 | TRBV29-1 | CSVARQGVFGYTF | TGCAGCGTTGCGCGGCAGGGGGTCTTTGGCTACACCTTC
- | - | TRBJ2-7 | TRBV7-9 | CASSFGFAGYQAHEQYF | TGTGCCAGCAGCTTTGGTTTCGCCGGTTATCAGGCCCACGAGCAGTACTTC
- | - | TRBJ2-3 | TRBV29-1 | CSGERGSGQYF | TGCAGCGGAGAGAGAGGATCGGGGCAGTATTTT
TRBD2 | - | TRBJ2-1 | TRBV5-1 | CASSFLAGGGNEQFF | TGCGCCAGCAGCTTCCTAGCGGGGGGTGGTAATGAGCAGTTCTTC